The rows below give T cell receptor beta chains drawn from one sample of a study of T cell clonotyping in hematopoietic cell transplantation. This table comes from immunoSEQ multiplex PCR, and its TCRdb copy is limited to in-frame clones, with some not included. Among approximately 41,000 clones listed, less than 85% were seen once. This specimen consisted of peripheral blood mononuclear cells, obtained before stem cell transplant. Receptors were obtained from a man aged 55 to 70 with acute myeloid leukemia. Some clones in this sample may be carry-over from other donors' samples. CDR3s include the opening cysteine and the closing phenylalanine or tryptophan. A D gene is named only where the DNA matches it firmly. Clone sizes are given selectively: once, few, many, or a class where the clone is expanded.

>TRBJ1-6|NA|TRBV4-2|NA
TGTGCCAGCAGCCAAGAATATGTGGAGAGAGTGGCCTATAATTCACCCCTCCACTTT
CASSQEYVERVAYNSPLHF
>TRBJ2-1|NA|TRBV4-1|NA
TGCGCCAGCAGCCAAGGGAGGGGCCGGGACAATGAGCAGTTCTTC
CASSQGRGRDNEQFF
>TRBJ2-2|NA|TRBV28|NA
TGTGCCAGCAGTTTTCAACAGGGAGGTACCGGGGAGCTGTTTTTT
CASSFQQGGTGELFF
>TRBJ2-3|NA|TRBV7-3|NA
TGTGCCAGCAGCCAAACGACAGATACGCAGTATTTT
CASSQTTDTQYF
>TRBJ2-2|NA|TRBV6-4|NA
TGTGCCAGCAGTGACCGACTTAGGAGGAACACCGGGGAGCTGTTTTTT
CASSDRLRRNTGELFF
>TRBJ1-2|NA|TRBV27|TRBD1
TGTGCCAGCAGTTTGGGGCCACAGGGGGCGATTCCCTACACCTTC
CASSLGPQGAIPYTF
>TRBJ1-2|NA|TRBV29-1|NA
TGCAGCGGATGGGGCCTCGGGGGCTACACCTTC
CSGWGLGGYTF
>TRBJ1-6|NA|TRBV27|NA
TGTGCCAGCAGTTTATATGGGGCTTCCTATAATTCACCCCTCCACTTT
CASSLYGASYNSPLHF
>TRBJ2-7|NA|TRBV11-2|NA
TGTGCCAGCAGCTTAGCGGAGGGAGCCATGTACGAGCAGTACTTC
CASSLAEGAMYEQYF
>TRBJ2-5|NA|TRBV4-2|NA
TGTGCCAGCAGCCAAGTGGGGGGACAGCTCCAAGAGACCCAGTACTTC
CASSQVGGQLQETQYF
>TRBJ2-7|few|TRBV4-2|TRBD1
TGTGCCAGCAGCCAAGGGACAGGACTCCACGAGCAGTACTTC
CASSQGTGLHEQYF
>TRBJ1-1|NA|TRBV6-5|NA
TGTGCCAGCAGTTACCGACAGGACCAATTTAACACTGAAGCTTTCTTT
CASSYRQDQFNTEAFF
>TRBJ1-2|NA|TRBV4-1|NA
TGCGCCAGCAGCTGGGGGCGGACCCCAAGCTATGGCTACACCTTC
CASSWGRTPSYGYTF
>TRBJ1-3|NA|TRBV7-2|NA
TGTGCCAGCAGTACAGGTCCCCAGGCCTCTGGAAACACCATATATTTT
CASSTGPQASGNTIYF
>TRBJ2-3|NA|TRBV6-1|NA
TGTGCCAGCAGTGAGTTCAGGTTCACAGATACGCAGTATTTT
CASSEFRFTDTQYF
>TRBJ1-1|NA|TRBV19|NA
TGTGCCAGTAGTGGGCAGAACACTGAAGCTTTCTTT
CASSGQNTEAFF
>TRBJ2-7|NA|TRBV29-1|TRBD1
TGCAGCGTTCGCGGACAGGGCTACGAGCAGTACTTC
CSVRGQGYEQYF
>TRBJ1-2|NA|TRBV14|NA
TGTGCCAGCAGCCCCTCGAATAATGTCAGGGGAGATGGCTACACCTTC
CASSPSNNVRGDGYTF
>TRBJ2-3|NA|TRBV29-1|NA
TGCAGCTCACCTTGGGGGGGCACAGATACGCAGTATTTT
CSSPWGGTDTQYF
>TRBJ1-6|NA|TRBV27|NA
TGTGCCAGCAGTTTTTACAGGGATAATTCACCCCTCCACTTT
CASSFYRDNSPLHF
>TRBJ1-1|NA|TRBV6-6|NA
TGTGCCAGCAGTTCCAGGGTGAACACTGAAGCTTTCTTT
CASSSRVNTEAFF
>TRBJ2-3|few|TRBV20-1|NA
TGCAGTGCTGCCCCGGGGGAGGCGCAGTATTTT
CSAAPGEAQYF
>TRBJ1-1|NA|TRBV19|NA
TGTGCCAGCTGGTCAGGGGCCACTGAAGCTTTCTTT
CASWSGATEAFF
>TRBJ2-5|NA|TRBV5-4|NA
TGTGCCAGCATTAGCGCCTCCAATTCCCAAGAGACCCAGTACTTC
CASISASNSQETQYF
>TRBJ2-7|NA|TRBV19|NA
TGTGCCAGTAGTCCCAGGGGCAGGGGCACCTACGAGCAGTACTTC
CASSPRGRGTYEQYF
>TRBJ1-1|NA|TRBV25-1|NA
TGTGCCAGCAGGGAGGGGGGGACTGAAGCTTTCTTT
CASREGGTEAFF
>TRBJ2-2|NA|TRBV7-2|NA
TGTGCCAGCAGCTCTCGGCTCTTGCTTGGCACCGGGGAGCTGTTTTTT
CASSSRLLLGTGELFF
>TRBJ1-5|once|TRBV19|NA
TGTGCCAGTAGTACCGGTTGGCCCCAGCATTTT
CASSTGWPQHF
>TRBJ2-1|once|TRBV5-1|TRBD2
TGCGCCAGCAGCCACGGACTAGCGGGGTACAATGAGCAGTTCTTC
CASSHGLAGYNEQFF
>TRBJ1-6|NA|TRBV2|TRBD1
TGTGCCAGCAGCGCGGGACAGGGACAGGGTTCACCCCTCCACTTT
CASSAGQGQGSPLHF
>TRBJ1-2|NA|TRBV14|NA
TGTGCCAGCAGCCAGTATGGTGCTAGCCTTTTCTATGGCTACACCTTC
CASSQYGASLFYGYTF
>TRBJ2-5|NA|TRBV5-5|NA
TGTGCCAGCAACCGCCTAAGAGGTGGGGAGACCCAGTACTTC
CASNRLRGGETQYF
>TRBJ1-5|NA|TRBV7-9|TRBD1
TGTGCCAGCAGCTCCCGGACAGGGGTAGTCGATCAGCCCCAGCATTTT
CASSSRTGVVDQPQHF
>TRBJ1-6|NA|TRBV19|NA
TGTGCCAGTAGTATCCACCGGACAGAATATAATTCACCCCTCCACTTT
CASSIHRTEYNSPLHF
>TRBJ2-3|NA|TRBV6-1|NA
TGTGCCAGCAGTGATCAAGGGGGGCCCCTAGATACGCAGTATTTT
CASSDQGGPLDTQYF
>TRBJ2-5|NA|TRBV21-1|NA
TGTGCCAGCCCGGGGGAATCCGAAGAGACCCAGTACTTC
CASPGESEETQYF
>TRBJ2-7|NA|TRBV28|NA
TGTGCCAGCAACATCCAGGGGAGATCCTACGAGCAGTACTTC
CASNIQGRSYEQYF
>TRBJ1-3|NA|TRBV5-1|NA
TGCGCCAGCAGCCCTTTAGACGGGGACGCAGCTGGAAACACCATATATTTT
CASSPLDGDAAGNTIYF
>TRBJ1-3|few|TRBV28|NA
TGTGCCAGCAGTTTAATATTCGACGGGGATGGAAACACCATATATTTT
CASSLIFDGDGNTIYF